This T cell receptor (beta chain) was identified in a study of CD8 T cells in Susac syndrome. Findings and limits, study-wide: The CD4+ T cell repertoires from Susac syndrome exhibited no clonal expansion.

Trimming removed 4 bases at V and 3 bases at J, with 5 bases between. CDR1 and CDR2 from the germline V gene are LNHNV and YYDKDF (reference sequence). CDR3 length: 12 residues. RNA in amounts of roughly 0.5 to 1 ug was reverse transcribed with random hexamers. The amplification used immunoSEQ multiplex PCR on TCR beta CDR3; it spanned 54 Vbeta and 13 Jbeta. MiXCR, run by TCRdb on the immunoSEQ multiplex PCR reads, gives a single entry per CDR3 protein. The table shows about 140,000 distinct CDR3 sequences, with 90% to 96% occurring only once. The authors sequenced TCR beta from blood CD8+ and CD4+ T cells. All included Susac syndrome patients satisfied recently defined diagnostic criteria for definite or probable disease. This clonotype was picked up one time. Antigen specificity is unknown.

This receptor was identified in a human donor with Susac syndrome. The sequencing sample was made of CD4+ T cells from PBMCs. The chain is built from TRBV15 and TRBJ2-3; no firm D call. CDR3 sequence reads: CATSIGTDTQYF. The CDR3 DNA sequence: TGTGCCACCAGCATAGGGACAGATACGCAGTATTTT.